This TCR beta chain was identified in a study of OX40 agonist ivuxolimab in advanced cancers. Study-wide background: The diagnoses of dose-escalation patients were hepatocellular carcinoma, melanoma, renal cell or head and neck cancer. Of mixed ages from 23 to 79 and averaging approximately 60 years, the group was almost 85% male. Findings of the study overall: Among the lowest peripheral clonal expansion occurred in 0.1-3.0 mg/kg partial responders. With doses of 0.1 to 3.0 mg/kg, CD4+ and CD8+ blood T cells had undergone clonal expansion by week 6.

Unmatched junction bases numbered 0, after V lost 0 bases and J lost 3 bases. Germline CDR1 and CDR2: SGHTA and FQGNSA. The length of the CDR3 is 14 residues. Of note for this clone: Its antigen is still unknown.

Profiled with immunoSEQ multiplex PCR; TCRdb holds only in-frame clones, not every one. The sample holds under 85,000 clones, more than 85% seen once. The chain links TRBV7-2 to TRBJ2-7; 9 bases fit TRBD2. The specimen comprised CD4+ or CD8+ T cells sorted from blood, sampled in a trial of the OX40 agonist ivuxolimab. The TCR sequence derives from an adult with an advanced solid tumor such as melanoma, head and neck, liver or kidney cancer. The CDR3 DNA reads TGTGCCAGCAGCTTAGCTAGCGGGGGCTACGAGCAGTACGTC. Protein sequence: CASSLASGGYEQYV.